This TCR beta chain was captured in a study of blood T cells in healthy people across ages. Broader study findings: Unsorted PBMCs blocked a conclusive comparison of naive and antigen-experienced cells.

A sample-barcoded 5' primer and a J-beta primer mix were used in a second PCR of roughly 7 to 12 cycles. TCRdb called the 5' RACE reads again in MiXCR, with one record for every CDR3 protein. The repertoire holds approximately 810,000 distinct CDR3 sequences, with 25% to 30% as singletons. Per sample, at least 5 micrograms of total RNA were extracted. To note about this clonotype: Its target is unknown. One end of the junction varies from germline; a read error may be responsible.

Sequencing input: blood. This TCR was sampled from a woman of 80 years or more in good health.

The CDR3, as DNA: TGTGCCGCCAGTGACCGTCGACAGAATTCACCCCTCCACTTT. Its protein product is CAASDRRQNSPLHF. The gene calls are TRBV24-1 and TRBJ1-6, with D perhaps matching TRBD1 (5 bases). Germline assignment: CDR1 KGHDR and CDR2 SFDVKD. This CDR3 spans 14 amino acids.